These 24 T cell receptor beta chains were sequenced from one sample in a study of identical twins. Each CDR3 protein gets one entry after TCRdb re-called the 5' RACE reads with MiXCR. The table includes roughly 1,500,000 distinct CDR3 sequences, more than 30% detected once. The material sequenced was cord blood. These receptors all come from a newborn girl in good health.

Turning to this clonotype: One end of the junction is discordant with germline, which a read error may explain. The rearrangement joins TRBV7-2 to TRBJ2-3, with 16 bases matching TRBD2. CDR3 size: 16 residues. CDR1 is SGHTA, CDR2 FQGNSA, per germline. The CDR3 reads CASSWGLAGGPDAQYF. The CDR3 region has the DNA TGTGCCAGCAGCTGGGGACTAGCGGGAGGGCCAGATGCGCAGTATTTT.

The rearrangement uses TRBV20-1 and TRBJ2-1; TRBD2 agrees at 8 bases. The J call could be wrong; TRBJ2-7 is a better fit for the DNA end. The CDR3 covers 15 residues. CDR1 and CDR2 (germline): DFQATT, SNEGSKA (reference sequence). The CDR3 coding sequence is TGCAGTGCTAGCCCGGGGGGGGAATTCTACAATGAGCAGTACTTC. It codes for CSASPGGEFYNEQYF.

This clonotype was seen at least ten times. The V and J genes are TRBV27 and TRBJ2-3, with D maybe TRBD2 (6 bases). The germline V gene has CDR1 MNHEY and CDR2 SMNVEV (reference sequence). Trimming took 4 bases from V and 2 from J, leaving 10 bases between them. The CDR3 contains 14 residues. CDR3 DNA: TGTGCCAGCAGTTCGGGACTCCCCACAGATACGCAGTATTTT. It encodes CASSSGLPTDTQYF.

The chain joins TRBV7-2 to TRBJ2-1; 7 nucleotides match TRBD2. Germline V gives CDR1 SGHTA, CDR2 FQGNSA. This CDR3 has 17 amino acids. V trimming: 0 bases; J trimming: 2 bases; junction bases outside the gene matches: 7. The CDR3 DNA sequence: TGTGCCAGCAGCTTAGCGCGCGGGAGAGAGGCCTACAATGAGCAGTTCTTC. Residues: CASSLARGREAYNEQFF.

DNA of the CDR3: TGCAGTGCTGGGGACCCTAGCAGGAGAGACAATGAGCAGTTCTTC. Translating gives CSAGDPSRRDNEQFF. The rearrangement links TRBV20-1 to TRBJ2-1; D might be TRBD1 or TRBD2, each matching 5 bases. Germline V gene lookup returns CDR1 DFQATT and CDR2 SNEGSKA (reference sequence). The CDR3 loop spans 15 amino acids. The V end lost 5 bases, the J end lost 5 bases, and 19 bases lay between the germline ends.

Turning to this clonotype: An end of the junction differs from the germline gene, which may be a read error. The V call is TRBV5-6, the J call TRBJ2-2, with 7 nucleotides matching TRBD1. CDR1 is SGHDT, CDR2 YYEEEE, per germline. The CDR3 loop spans 14 amino acids. CDR3 region: CASSPTGVPGEPFF. In nucleotides, the CDR3 is TGTGCCAGCAGCCCAACAGGGGTGCCCGGGGAGCCGTTTTTT.

The chain carries TRBV7-9 and TRBJ2-7, with D hard to call. The germline V and J ends were trimmed by 0 bases and 4 bases, with 10 bases remaining between them. This CDR3 comprises 14 residues. CDR1 is SEHNR, CDR2 FQNEAQ, per germline (reference sequence). CDR3 sequence: CASSLAAKEYEQYF. The CDR3 coding sequence is TGTGCCAGCAGCTTAGCAGCCAAGGAGTACGAGCAGTACTTC. The full variable domain, rest sourced from reference TRBV7-9 and TRBJ2-7, is DTGVSQNPRHKITKRGQNVTFRCDPISEHNRLYWYRQTLGQGPEFLTYFQNEAQLEKSRLLSDRFSAERPKGSFSTLEIQRTEQGDSAMYLCASSLAAKEYEQYFGPGTRLTVT.

This clonotype was observed a handful of times. The chain is built from TRBV30 and TRBJ2-5, with 7 bases identical to TRBD1. With 0 bases clipped from V and 4 bases from J, the junction kept 5 bases outside the gene matches. There are 14 residues in the CDR3. Germline-derived CDR1 and CDR2 are GTSNPN and SVGIG (reference sequence). The CDR3 loop reads CAWSVHRTGETQYF. In DNA, the CDR3 is TGTGCCTGGAGTGTACATCGGACAGGAGAGACCCAGTACTTC.

This chain connects TRBV29-1 to TRBJ1-5; D is perhaps TRBD1 (6 bases). Trimming pared 4 bases from V and 7 bases from J, leaving 11 bases between. Germline lookup yields CDR1 SQVTM and CDR2 ANQGSEA. The CDR3 totals 12 residues. In DNA, the CDR3 is TGCAGCGTTGGGGAGGGGGGGCAGCCCCAGCATTTT. It encodes CSVGEGGQPQHF.

The V call is TRBV11-2, the J call TRBJ2-1; TRBD2 agrees at 8 bases. The CDR3 covers 18 residues. V trimming: 3 bases; J trimming: 4 bases; junction bases outside the gene matches: 14. Per the germline V gene, CDR1 is SGHAT and CDR2 is FQNNGV. CDR3 in amino acids: CASSLASLAEAPYNEQFF. DNA of the CDR3: TGTGCCAGCAGCTTGGCCTCACTAGCGGAGGCCCCGTACAATGAGCAGTTCTTC. Full variable domain (rest looked up from reference TRBV11-2 and TRBJ2-1): EAGVAQSPRYKIIEKRQSVAFWCNPISGHATLYWYQQILGQGPKLLIQFQNNGVVDDSQLPKDRFSAERLKGVDSTLKIQPAKLEDSAVYLCASSLASLAEAPYNEQFFGPGTRLTVL.

This chain links TRBV5-1 with TRBJ2-5, with 9 bases aligning to TRBD2. V lost 4 bases, J lost 5 bases, and 3 bases stayed unmatched. The germline CDR1 and CDR2 sequences are SGHRS and YFSETQ. The CDR3 is 13 amino acids. The CDR3 is CASSAGLAETQYF. The CDR3 DNA reads TGCGCCAGCAGCGCCGGACTAGCGGAGACCCAGTACTTC.

The gene calls are TRBV19 and TRBJ2-2; D is uncertain. The CDR3 sequence is 16 residues long. From germline, CDR1 is LNHDA and CDR2 SQIVND (reference sequence). V lost 2 bases and J lost 3, with 13 bases in between. This CDR3 reads CASSIWVGPDTGELFF. DNA for the CDR3: TGTGCCAGTAGTATATGGGTAGGCCCGGACACCGGGGAGCTGTTTTTT.

This clonotype occurred a few times. The chain couples TRBV7-2 to TRBJ2-5; D is unresolved. V lost 5 bases and J 3 bases, leaving 7 bases between the germline ends. The CDR3 sequence is 12 residues long. Germline lookup yields CDR1 SGHTA and CDR2 FQGNSA. For the CDR3, the DNA is TGTGCCAGCAGCAAAATAAAAGAGACCCAGTACTTC. Amino acid sequence: CASSKIKETQYF.

This clonotype was detected a few times. The rearrangement links TRBV6-2 or TRBV6-3 to TRBJ2-7; a possible D gene is TRBD1 (5 bases). Per the germline V gene, CDR1 is MNHEY and CDR2 is SVGEGT. The CDR3 is 12 residues long. The V end was cut by 6 bases, the J end by 2 bases, with 8 bases between. Here the CDR3 DNA reads TGTGCCAGCAGGGACATCACCTACGAGCAGTACTTC. Translated, it gives CASRDITYEQYF.

The rearrangement uses TRBV20-1 and TRBJ1-1; tentative D call: TRBD1 (5 bases). Trimming took off 0 bases at V and 0 bases at J, with 17 bases between the two ends. CDR1 DFQATT and CDR2 SNEGSKA come from the germline V gene (reference sequence). The CDR3 is 17 amino acids. The CDR3 DNA follows: TGCAGTGCTAGAGACCGCTGGGGGGAAGGATTGAACACTGAAGCTTTCTTT. Translating gives CSARDRWGEGLNTEAFF.

This clonotype has more than one count but fewer than ten. The genes are TRBV11-2 and TRBJ2-5; maybe TRBD1 (5 bases). Germline V lookup: CDR1 SGHAT, CDR2 FQNNGV. The CDR3 has 13 residues. V lost 7 bases, J lost 3 bases, and 12 bases lay in between. Written as DNA, the CDR3 is TGTGCCAGCAACTACGGCAGGGAAGAGACCCAGTACTTC. The encoded protein is CASNYGREETQYF.

The chain carries TRBV10-3 and TRBJ2-7, with D possibly matching TRBD2 (6 bases). V was shortened by 4 bases and J by 4 bases, with 14 bases between the two germline ends. CDR3 length equals 14 residues. Germline lookup yields CDR1 ENHRY and CDR2 SYGVKD. The CDR3 loop is CAISASDPRYEQYF. CDR3 coding DNA: TGTGCCATCAGTGCTAGCGACCCGAGGTACGAGCAGTACTTC.

This clonotype appeared many times. V usage is TRBV20-1 and J usage is TRBJ2-5; possibly TRBD1 or TRBD2 for D (5 bases each). This CDR3 contains 13 residues. Trimming pared 6 bases from V and 1 base from J, leaving 12 bases between. Germline CDR1 reads DFQATT; CDR2 reads SNEGSKA (reference sequence). This CDR3 reads CSATGTVQETQYF. The DNA of the CDR3 is TGCAGTGCAACGGGGACGGTCCAAGAGACCCAGTACTTC.

A remark on this clonotype: It may be a read error: a sequence one base away is much more abundant. This rearrangement joins TRBV4-2 to TRBJ2-3, with 9 positions matching TRBD2. CDR1 and CDR2 (germline): LGHNA, YNFKEQ. This CDR3 contains 15 residues. This chain's CDR3 is CANSQDGTSLNTQYF. The CDR3 DNA reads as TGTGCCAACAGCCAAGATGGGACTAGCCTGAATACGCAGTATTTT.

This clonotype was counted many times. The chain employs TRBV7-9 and TRBJ2-4; the match to TRBD2 covers 11 bases. The CDR3 is made up of 14 amino acids. Per germline, CDR1 SEHNR and CDR2 FQNEAQ (reference sequence). The trim removed 3 bases at V and 6 bases at J, leaving 1 base unmatched. CDR3 nucleotides: TGTGCCAGCAGCTTGCTAGCGGGGGGAAACATTCAGTACTTC. This gives the protein CASSLLAGGNIQYF. The full variable domain, with the rest looked up from reference TRBV7-9 and TRBJ2-4, is DTGVSQNPRHKITKRGQNVTFRCDPISEHNRLYWYRQTLGQGPEFLTYFQNEAQLEKSRLLSDRFSAERPKGSFSTLEIQRTEQGDSAMYLCASSLLAGGNIQYFGAGTRLSVL.

The J gene is TRBJ2-1, the V gene TRBV25-1, with no clear D. CDR3 length equals 14 residues. Between the trimmed V and J ends, which lost 4 bases and 9 bases, there was a span of 16 bases. CDR1 MGHDK and CDR2 SYGVNS come from the germline V gene. CDR3 coding DNA: TGTGCCAGCAGTGGGACGGATTTAGTTGGTGAGCAGTTCTTC. Translation gives CASSGTDLVGEQFF.

The chain carries TRBV28 and TRBJ1-6; a weak D match, TRBD1 (5 bases). The CDR3 has 16 residues. The V end was cut by 5 bases, the J end by 10 bases, with 21 bases between. CDR1 and CDR2 from the germline V gene are MDHEN and SYDVKM. CDR3 in DNA: TGTGCCAGCAGTGCAGGGAGGATGGGGGGTAGCTCACCCCTCCACTTT. This codes for CASSAGRMGGSSPLHF. The complete variable domain, with remaining parts taken from reference TRBV28 and TRBJ1-6, reads DVKVTQSSRYLVKRTGEKVFLECVQDMDHENMFWYRQDPGLGLRLIYFSYDVKMKEKGDIPEGYSVSREKKERFSLILESASTNQTSMYLCASSAGRMGGSSPLHFGNGTRLTVT.

V gene TRBV20-1 combines with J gene TRBJ2-7; D may match TRBD1 or TRBD2 (5 bases each). CDR1 DFQATT and CDR2 SNEGSKA come from the germline V gene (reference sequence). Deletions cut 7 bases from V and 2 bases from J, with 15 bases between. CDR3 length: 13 residues. CDR3 region: CSVRGEQTYEQYF. Written as DNA, the CDR3 is TGCAGTGTTCGAGGGGAGCAAACCTACGAGCAGTACTTC.

Here the CDR3 reads CASSLELAGGGTDTQYF. In DNA form, the CDR3 reads TGTGCCAGCAGCTTAGAGTTAGCGGGGGGGGGCACAGATACGCAGTATTTT. This chain connects TRBV7-2 to TRBJ2-3; 11 bases align to TRBD2. CDR3 length equals 17 residues. Germline values: CDR1 SGHTA, CDR2 FQGNSA. The V gene end was trimmed by 1 base and the J gene end by 1 base; junction bases not matched to a gene: 4. The full variable domain, with the rest looked up from reference TRBV7-2 and TRBJ2-3, is GAGVSQSPSNKVTEKGKDVELRCDPISGHTALYWYRQSLGQGLEFLIYFQGNSAPDKSGLPSDRFSAERTGGSVSTLTIQRTQQEDSAVYLCASSLELAGGGTDTQYFGPGTRLTVL.